This T cell receptor (beta chain) originates from a study of blood T cells in healthy people across ages. On the study more broadly: About one barcoded TCR beta cDNA was captured per two T cells.

This clonotype was detected only a few times. Its target is not known. General study points: Total diversity from one million sequenced T cells was likely underestimated.

A J-beta primer mix and a sample-barcoded 5' primer were used in a second PCR of roughly 7 to 12 cycles. One entry per CDR3 protein results from TCRdb running MiXCR on the 5' RACE reads. Among about 1.4 million distinct CDR3 sequences listed, roughly 59% were seen once. Germline CDR1 and CDR2: SQVTM and ANQGSEA. There are 13 residues in the CDR3. Sequenced: blood. This TCR derives from a man between 18 and 29 years old in good health. The chain links TRBV29-1 to TRBJ2-5; possibly TRBD1 for D (5 bases). Matching the DNA end better, TRBJ2-7 makes the J call doubtful. The DNA of the CDR3 is TGCAGCGTTGATGACAGTAACTCCTACGAGCAGTACTTC. Protein product: CSVDDSNSYEQYF.